This T cell receptor (beta chain) was obtained from a study of neoadjuvant nivolumab and ipilimumab in lung cancer. Worth noting for this clone: Its specificity is unknown.

Libraries were prepared by immunoSEQ multiplex PCR; TCRdb keeps only in-frame clonotypes and omits some of them. The data contain 25,000 to 35,000 clones, 75% to 85% of them singletons. Study-wide findings and caveats: From pretherapy to surgery, tumor richness and clonality rose with dual therapy. Resected tumors had greater TCR richness and clonality than uninvolved lung.

Germline CDR1 ENHRY, CDR2 SYGVKD. The CDR3 loop spans 11 amino acids. The V end lost 5 bases, the J end lost 4 bases, and 6 bases lay between the germline ends. The material sequenced was tumor tissue, taken after neoadjuvant nivolumab, alone or with ipilimumab, at or shortly before surgery. The origin of this receptor is an adult with non-small cell lung cancer. The chain employs TRBV10-3 and TRBJ2-7; D not resolved. CDR3 amino acids: CAISSEYEQYF. In DNA form, the CDR3 reads TGTGCCATCAGTTCAGAGTACGAGCAGTACTTC.